These 8 T cell receptor beta chains share one sample of origin, sequenced in a study of blood T cell repertoires in COVID-19. Repertoires were generated with immunoSEQ multiplex PCR, while TCRdb's copy carries only in-frame clones and drops some. Of 150,000 to 200,000 clones listed, roughly nine tenths are singletons. The sample comprised peripheral blood. All receptors come from a man aged 60 to 69 with acute or convalescent COVID-19.

The CDR3 bases are TGTGCCACCAGTGCCCAGACAGGGGCTTCCGCTGGCTACACCTTC. Protein product: CATSAQTGASAGYTF. The J gene is TRBJ1-2, the V gene TRBV24-1; 8 nucleotides align to TRBD1. After removal of 5 bases from V and 7 bases from J, the junction contained 11 bases not matched to a gene. The CDR3 length is 15 residues. CDR1 is KGHDR and CDR2 is SFDVKD in the germline V gene.

This sequence joins TRBV5-1 and TRBJ1-1, with 10 bases matching TRBD1. Germline V gene data show CDR1 as SGHRS and CDR2 as YFSETQ. The CDR3 is 15 amino acids. Trimming removed 4 bases from V and 3 bases from J; junction bases left unmatched: 6. Here the CDR3 DNA reads TGCGCCAGCAGCCCCCGACAGGGGGCCTACACTGAAGCTTTCTTT. Translation: CASSPRQGAYTEAFF.

The chain uses TRBV30 and TRBJ2-2; 15 nucleotides align to TRBD2. V lost 2 bases to trimming and J lost 8 bases; unmatched junction nucleotides: 3. The CDR3 sequence is 15 residues long. The germline V gene has CDR1 GTSNPN and CDR2 SVGIG (reference sequence). CDR3 DNA sequence: TGTGCCTGGAGTCCGGGACTAGCGGGAGGAGGGGAGCTGTTTTTT. Translation: CAWSPGLAGGGELFF.

The genes are TRBV27 and TRBJ2-7, with 7 bases aligning to TRBD1. V lost 6 bases and J lost 2; bases outside the gene matches: 1. Germline V CDR1 and CDR2: MNHEY, SMNVEV (reference sequence). This CDR3 is 12 amino acids long. CDR3 sequence (DNA): TGTGCCAGCAGAACAGGGGCCTACGAGCAGTACTTC. Translation: CASRTGAYEQYF.

This clone was seen just once. The V gene is TRBV5-1, the J gene TRBJ1-3, with a tentative D call TRBD1 (6 bases). Germline V CDR1 and CDR2: SGHRS, YFSETQ. CDR3 length equals 12 residues. Trimming cost V 7 bases and J 3 bases, with 8 bases left between them. This chain's CDR3 is CASRTDGNTIYF. The CDR3 coding sequence is TGCGCCAGCCGGACAGATGGAAACACCATATATTTT.

The chain is built from TRBV19 and TRBJ1-3; D is ambiguous. The CDR3 sequence is 12 residues long. Germline V gene sequence: CDR1 LNHDA, CDR2 SQIVND (reference sequence). V lost 8 bases and J lost 4, with 9 bases in between. CDR3 protein: CASESGGNTIYF. The CDR3 DNA reads as TGTGCCAGTGAATCGGGAGGAAACACCATATATTTT.

The chain couples TRBV27 to TRBJ2-7; tentative D call: TRBD1 (6 bases). V was clipped by 5 bases and J by 2 bases, with 13 bases between them. Germline V gene data show CDR1 as MNHEY and CDR2 as SMNVEV (reference sequence). The CDR3 loop spans 14 amino acids. The CDR3 nucleotides are TGTGCCAGCAGTCTCAAGGACAGCACCTACGAGCAGTACTTC. Translated: CASSLKDSTYEQYF.

The J gene is TRBJ2-7, the V gene TRBV6-5, with 9 bases matching TRBD1. J gave up 4 bases and V 5 bases, and 6 bases lay outside the gene matches. CDR1 and CDR2 from the germline V gene are MNHEY and SVGAGI. The CDR3 is 14 residues long. CDR3 residues: CASSTGTGMYEQYF. The CDR3 region has the DNA TGTGCCAGCAGTACCGGGACAGGGATGTACGAGCAGTACTTC.